The 3 T cell receptor beta chains given below trace back to one sample, sequenced in a study of cytomegalovirus exposure and HLA in healthy donors listed by TCRdb under 2017. Library preparation was by the immunoSEQ multiplex PCR assay. For the multiplex PCR, a mixture combining 60 forward primers for TCR Vbeta segments and 13 reverse primers for TCR Jbeta segments was used. Held by TCRdb, this immuneACCESS table contains in-frame sequences only and omits some clones. Under half of the omission traces to an unresolved V gene where checked; the cause of the rest is unknown. The sample contains nearly 200,000 clones, roughly 80% of them found a single time. Jointly, the top ten make up around 0.42% of the sample. Sequenced: PBMCs. The receptors stem from a male donor in good health and CMV-seropositive.

This chain uses TRBV27 with TRBJ2-7; TRBD2 agrees at 9 bases. The germline CDR1 and CDR2 sequences are MNHEY and SMNVEV (reference sequence). This CDR3 comprises 14 residues. V was pared by 7 bases and J by 5 bases, with 9 bases of the junction left unmatched. The CDR3 region has the DNA TGTGCCAGCACCTCGGGGCTAGCGGGAAACGAGCAGTACTTC. This encodes CASTSGLAGNEQYF.

The CDR3 DNA sequence: TGTGCCAGCAGCGGCGGGACTAGTACCTACGAGCAGTACTTC. The encoded protein is CASSGGTSTYEQYF. J is TRBJ2-7 and V is TRBV7-3; 8 bases agree with TRBD2. The CDR3 is 14 amino acids. The junction had 5 bases not matched to a gene; V was cut back by 5 bases and J by 2 bases. Germline CDR1 reads SGHTA; CDR2 reads FQGTGA. Filled out from reference TRBV7-3 and TRBJ2-7, the complete variable domain reads GAGVSQTPSNKVTEKGKYVELRCDPISGHTALYWYRQSLGQGPEFLIYFQGTGAADDSGLPNDRFFAVRPEGSVSTLKIQRTERGDSAVYLCASSGGTSTYEQYFGPGTRLTVT.

The CDR3 DNA sequence: TGTGCCAGTACCCCGGGGACTGCCGCCTATGGCTACACCTTC. Amino acid sequence: CASTPGTAAYGYTF. The gene calls are TRBV19 and TRBJ1-2, with a tentative D call TRBD1 (5 bases). Germline V gene lookup returns CDR1 LNHDA and CDR2 SQIVND (reference sequence). The CDR3 length is 14 residues. The V end was cut by 7 bases, the J end by 4 bases, with 16 bases between.